These T cell receptor beta chains were read from a single sample in a study of blood T cell repertoires in COVID-19. Repertoires were generated with immunoSEQ multiplex PCR, while TCRdb's copy carries only in-frame clones and drops some. The table has 140,000 or so clones, under 85% seen once; the top ten hold 8.6%. Sequencing was done on a sample of peripheral blood. The receptors derive from a man aged 50 to 60 with active or convalescent COVID-19. CDR3s include the opening cysteine and the closing phenylalanine or tryptophan. Fields, in order: D gene, J gene, V gene, clone size, CDR3 DNA, CDR3 protein. A D gene is named only where the DNA matches it firmly. Only some rows state a clone size, as once, few, many or a class for expanded clones.

>-|TRBJ1-1|TRBV9|-
TGTGCCAGCAGCGTCATCACGGACATGAACACTGAAGCTTTCTTT
CASSVITDMNTEAFF
>-|TRBJ2-7|TRBV19|-
TGTGCCAGTAGTATAGGTCCCGGCTACGAGCAGTACTTC
CASSIGPGYEQYF
>-|TRBJ2-5|TRBV7-2|-
TGTGCCAGCAGCTTAGTGGCAGGGTGGGGATTGGAGACCCAGTACTTC
CASSLVAGWGLETQYF
>TRBD1|TRBJ1-5|TRBV3-1/TRBV3-2|-
TGTGCCAGCAGCTTGGGACAGGGGAATCAGCCCCAGCATTTT
CASSLGQGNQPQHF
>TRBD2|TRBJ2-5|TRBV11-2|-
TGTGCCAGCAGCGGAGTCCCTAGCGGGAGGGCCTTCGAGACCCAGTACTTC
CASSGVPSGRAFETQYF
>TRBD2|TRBJ2-1|TRBV20-1|-
TGCAGTGCTAGTGTCGGGAGGGGAGGGGAGCAGTTCTTC
CSASVGRGGEQFF
>TRBD2|TRBJ2-3|TRBV28|-
TGTGCCAGCAGTTTTTCTGGGACTAGCGGGAGAAGCACAGATACGCAGTATTTT
CASSFSGTSGRSTDTQYF
>TRBD1|TRBJ1-5|TRBV18|-
TGTGCCAGCTCACCGGAACGGACCCAGGGGGATCAGCCCCAGCATTTT
CASSPERTQGDQPQHF
>-|TRBJ1-2|TRBV5-4|-
TGTGCCAGCAGCTTGGCTGGGGCGGGGGGCTACACCTTC
CASSLAGAGGYTF
>TRBD1|TRBJ1-5|TRBV15|-
TGTGCCACCAGCAGAGAACAGGGGGCTGATCAGCCCCAGCATTTT
CATSREQGADQPQHF
>TRBD2|TRBJ2-7|TRBV4-2|-
TGTGCCAGCAGCCAAGTGCTTGGCGGGAGCTACGAGCAGTACTTC
CASSQVLGGSYEQYF
>-|TRBJ2-1|TRBV28|-
TGTGCCAGCAGTTTACTGCGGAGCTACAATGAGCAGTTCTTC
CASSLLRSYNEQFF
>TRBD1|TRBJ2-1|TRBV11-2|-
TGTGCCAGCAGCTTAGAGATAGGGGGCTCTCCTTACAATGAGCAGTTCTTC
CASSLEIGGSPYNEQFF
>-|TRBJ2-7|TRBV13|-
TGTGCCAGCAGCTTAGGCCGCACAGCCTACGAGCAGTACTTC
CASSLGRTAYEQYF
>TRBD1|TRBJ1-5|TRBV4-1|-
TGCGCCAGCAGCCCCTTATACAGGGGAAGGGGGTCCCAGCATTTT
CASSPLYRGRGSQHF
>-|TRBJ1-1|TRBV12-3/TRBV12-4|-
TGTGCCAGCAGTCCAGGGAACACTGAAGCTTTCTTT
CASSPGNTEAFF
>TRBD1|TRBJ2-7|TRBV6-5|few
TGTGCCAGCAGTTCGCCAGAGACAGGGACCGTCAGGCAGTACTTC
CASSSPETGTVRQYF
>-|TRBJ2-7|TRBV2|-
TGTGCCAGCAGGGCCGGGAGTCACTACGAGCAGTACTTC
CASRAGSHYEQYF
>-|TRBJ1-2|TRBV4-1|-
TGCGCCAGCAGCCAAGGGGGACACTCGCCGACCTTC
CASSQGGHSPTF
>TRBD1|TRBJ2-7|TRBV10-1|-
TGCGCCAGCTCCGCAGGGGGCCTCTACGAGCAGTACTTC
CASSAGGLYEQYF
>-|TRBJ2-5|TRBV27|-
TGTGCCAGCAGTTTAGGACAGGGAATAGCGGGAGCCTTCCAAGAGACCCAGTACTTC
CASSLGQGIAGAFQETQYF
>-|TRBJ1-1|TRBV6-5|-
TGTGCCAGCAGTCGTCGACGGGAGAACACTGAAGCTTTCTTT
CASSRRRENTEAFF
>-|TRBJ1-2|TRBV29-1|-
TGCAGCGTTGGGTTCAGGGGAAACTATGGCTACACCTTC
CSVGFRGNYGYTF
>-|TRBJ2-6|TRBV7-3|-
TGTGCCAGCAGCTCCCGGCCAGGGACTGGGGCCAACGTCCTGACTTTC
CASSSRPGTGANVLTF
>TRBD2|TRBJ2-3|TRBV27|-
TGTGCCAGCAGCCCCGGGACTAGCGGGAGAGGCACAGATACGCAGTATTTT
CASSPGTSGRGTDTQYF
>-|TRBJ2-7|TRBV10-3|few
TGTGCCATCAGTGAAGGGGGTGTCGGCGGCACCTACGAGCAGTACTTC
CAISEGGVGGTYEQYF
>-|TRBJ2-5|TRBV14|-
TGTGCCAGCAGCCAACGAGATCCTCCCTTGCAAGAGACCCAGTACTTC
CASSQRDPPLQETQYF
>TRBD2|TRBJ2-7|TRBV14|-
TGTGCCAGCAGCCAAGATCATTTAGGTCTAGCGGGAGTTCTCGAGCAGTACTTC
CASSQDHLGLAGVLEQYF
>TRBD1|TRBJ1-1|TRBV19|-
TGTGCCAGTAGTGCGACAGGGCTTCTCACTGAAGCTTTCTTT
CASSATGLLTEAFF
>TRBD2|TRBJ2-7|TRBV3-1/TRBV3-2|-
TGTGCCAGCAGCCACGGGACTAGCGGGACTAGGTACGAGCAGTACTTC
CASSHGTSGTRYEQYF
>TRBD2|TRBJ2-1|TRBV5-1|-
TGCGCCAGCAGCTTAATTAGCGGAGCGGGGAATGAGCAGTTCTTC
CASSLISGAGNEQFF